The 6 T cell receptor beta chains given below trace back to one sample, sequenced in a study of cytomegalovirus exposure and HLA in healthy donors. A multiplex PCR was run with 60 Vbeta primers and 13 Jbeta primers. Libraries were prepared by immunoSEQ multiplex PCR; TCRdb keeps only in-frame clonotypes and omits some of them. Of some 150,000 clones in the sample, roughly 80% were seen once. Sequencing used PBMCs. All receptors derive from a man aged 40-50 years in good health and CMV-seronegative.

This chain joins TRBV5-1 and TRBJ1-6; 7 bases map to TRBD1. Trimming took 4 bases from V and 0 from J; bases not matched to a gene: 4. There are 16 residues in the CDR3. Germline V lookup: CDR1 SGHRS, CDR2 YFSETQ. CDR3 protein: CASSGQDSSYNSPLHF. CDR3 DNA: TGCGCCAGCAGCGGACAGGACAGCTCCTATAATTCACCCCTCCACTTT.

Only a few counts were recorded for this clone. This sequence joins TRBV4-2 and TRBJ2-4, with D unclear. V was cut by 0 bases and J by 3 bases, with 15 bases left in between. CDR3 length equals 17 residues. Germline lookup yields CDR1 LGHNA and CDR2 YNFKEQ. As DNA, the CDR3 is TGTGCCAGCAGCCAAGAACCCAGGATAGGTCACAAAAACATTCAGTACTTC. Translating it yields CASSQEPRIGHKNIQYF.

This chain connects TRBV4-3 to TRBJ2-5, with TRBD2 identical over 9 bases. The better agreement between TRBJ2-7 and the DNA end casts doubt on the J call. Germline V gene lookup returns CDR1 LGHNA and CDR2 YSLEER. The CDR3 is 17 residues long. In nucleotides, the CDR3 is TGCGCCAGCAGCCAAGATCGATCGACTAGCGGATCCTACGAGCAGTACTTC. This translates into CASSQDRSTSGSYEQYF.

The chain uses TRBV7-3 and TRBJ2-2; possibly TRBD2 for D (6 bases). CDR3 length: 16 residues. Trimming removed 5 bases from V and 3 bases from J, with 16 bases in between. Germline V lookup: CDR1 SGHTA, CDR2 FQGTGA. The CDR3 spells CASSASGGVDTGELFF. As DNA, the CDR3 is TGTGCCAGCAGCGCTTCCGGCGGGGTTGACACCGGGGAGCTGTTTTTT.

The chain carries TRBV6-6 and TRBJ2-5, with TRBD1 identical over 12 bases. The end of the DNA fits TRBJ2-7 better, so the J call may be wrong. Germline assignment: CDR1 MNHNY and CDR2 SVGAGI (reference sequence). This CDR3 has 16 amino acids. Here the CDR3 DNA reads TGTGCCAGCAGCCCCCAAACCGGGACAGGGGGCTTCGAGCAGTACTTC. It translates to CASSPQTGTGGFEQYF.

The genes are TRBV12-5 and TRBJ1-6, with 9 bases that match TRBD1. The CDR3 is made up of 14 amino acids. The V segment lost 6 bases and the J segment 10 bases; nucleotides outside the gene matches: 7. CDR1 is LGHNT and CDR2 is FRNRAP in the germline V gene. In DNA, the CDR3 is TGTGCTAGTGGAGCGGGACAGGGAAACTCACCCCTCCACTTT. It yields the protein CASGAGQGNSPLHF.